These 13 T cell receptor beta chains originate from one sample sequenced in a study of naive and memory T cell subsets. Points from the study as a whole: A few larger clonotypes appeared in naive repertoires, especially CD8, possibly memory cells re-expressing CD45RA.

An equimolar mix of two oligonucleotides served as the beta constant-region primer for TRBC1 and TRBC2. The ligated cDNA underwent four PCR rounds using SP2 and nested alpha and beta constant-region primers. TCRdb recomputed calls from the UMI-ligation and nested PCR reads with MiXCR, one row per CDR3 protein. The sample lists 95,000 to 110,000 distinct CDR3 sequences, around 13% occurring once. Antigens for these TCRs are unknown. The sample taken for sequencing was naive CD8+ T cells from blood. Source of these receptors: a human donor in good health.

V is TRBV20-1 and J is TRBJ2-1; possibly TRBD1 for D (6 bases). CDR1 and CDR2 from the germline V gene are DFQATT and SNEGSKA (reference sequence). V was trimmed by 6 bases and J by 1 base, leaving 13 bases between them. The CDR3 extends over 14 amino acids. CDR3 nucleotides: TGCAGTGCCGTGGGGGCCTTTTCCTACAATGAGCAGTTCTTC. Translating it yields CSAVGAFSYNEQFF.

This clonotype appeared a few times. The chain couples TRBV7-9 to TRBJ2-5; D might be TRBD2 (5 bases). Germline V lookup: CDR1 SEHNR, CDR2 FQNEAQ (reference sequence). The CDR3 is 15 residues long. The V end lost 3 bases, the J end lost 4 bases, and 15 bases lay between the germline ends. CDR3 sequence reads: CASSLGLRAGETQYF. The CDR3 DNA reads TGTGCCAGCAGCTTGGGCCTCCGGGCGGGAGAGACCCAGTACTTC. The variable domain in full, completed from reference TRBV7-9 and TRBJ2-5, reads DTGVSQNPRHKITKRGQNVTFRCDPISEHNRLYWYRQTLGQGPEFLTYFQNEAQLEKSRLLSDRFSAERPKGSFSTLEIQRTEQGDSAMYLCASSLGLRAGETQYFGPGTRLLVL.

The J gene is TRBJ1-3, the V gene TRBV12-3 or TRBV12-4, with a possible D match to TRBD1 (5 bases). V was clipped by 3 bases and J by 2 bases, with 11 bases between them. This CDR3 comprises 15 residues. The CDR3 protein is CASSFLRDPGNTIYF. DNA for the CDR3: TGTGCCAGCAGTTTTCTCAGGGACCCTGGAAACACCATATATTTT.

This clonotype was recorded a few times. CDR3 bases: TGTGCCAGCAGCAGATTGGACAGGGCCGAGCAGTACTTC. It translates to CASSRLDRAEQYF. This rearrangement joins TRBV7-9 to TRBJ2-7; TRBD1 agrees at 8 bases. J gave up 6 bases and V 5 bases, and 6 bases lay outside the gene matches. The CDR3 extends over 13 amino acids. Per germline, CDR1 SEHNR and CDR2 FQNEAQ (reference sequence).

This clonotype was seen once. J is TRBJ2-5 and V is TRBV29-1; D ambiguous. Germline V lookup: CDR1 SQVTM, CDR2 ANQGSEA. V dropped 3 bases and J dropped 4 bases, with 27 bases sitting between them. The CDR3 sequence is 18 residues long. The CDR3 loop is CSVEGVSEQSSPGETQYF. CDR3 bases: TGCAGCGTTGAGGGCGTTTCTGAGCAAAGCTCCCCCGGAGAGACCCAGTACTTC.

This chain uses TRBV7-8 with TRBJ2-4; tentative D call: TRBD2 (6 bases). The ends were cut back, 5 bases at V and 8 bases at J, with 19 bases in the middle. CDR3 length: 15 residues. Germline values: CDR1 SGHVS, CDR2 FQNEAQ. The CDR3 protein is CASSQMEGIPYIQYF. The DNA for the CDR3 is TGTGCCAGCAGCCAGATGGAGGGTATTCCGTACATTCAGTACTTC.

This clonotype was recorded a few times. The rearrangement uses TRBV28 and TRBJ2-7; no firm D call. From germline, CDR1 is MDHEN and CDR2 SYDVKM. Trimming cost V 6 bases and J 6 bases, with 12 bases left between them. The CDR3 is made up of 12 amino acids. The CDR3 nucleotides are TGTGCCAGCAGCCTCCCTGCGGCCGAGCAGTACTTC. Amino acids: CASSLPAAEQYF.

Regarding this clonotype: This may be a read error: a much more frequent sequence differs by one nucleotide. The V and J genes are TRBV20-1 and TRBJ1-2; D ambiguous. CDR1 and CDR2 (germline): DFQATT, SNEGSKA (reference sequence). The V end lost 1 base, the J end lost 3 bases, and 9 bases lay between the germline ends. The CDR3 is made up of 13 amino acids. The CDR3 coding sequence is TGCAGTGCTAGAGGACGGGGTGACTATGGCTACACCTTC. Its protein is CSARGRGDYGYTF.

This clonotype appeared a few times. The chain has TRBV4-1 and TRBJ2-5; unclear D gene. The ends were cut back, 0 bases at V and 5 bases at J, with 10 bases in the middle. The length of the CDR3 is 14 residues. Germline CDR1 MGHRA, CDR2 YSYEKL. The CDR3 DNA is TGCGCCAGCAGCCAAGAAGAGAACGGGGAGACCCAGTACTTC. As protein: CASSQEENGETQYF.

V usage is TRBV7-8 and J usage is TRBJ2-5, with 7 bases that match TRBD2. The CDR3 runs 15 residues. After removal of 1 base from V and 6 bases from J, the junction contained 8 bases not matched to a gene. The V gene's germline CDR1 is SGHVS and CDR2 FQNEAQ. Here the CDR3 DNA reads TGTGCCAGCAGCTTAGACTCACTAGCGACCAAGACCCAGTACTTC. This codes for CASSLDSLATKTQYF.

The sample holds a few counts of this clonotype. The chain couples TRBV5-6 to TRBJ2-5, with D possibly matching TRBD1 (5 bases). V lost 7 bases and J 4 bases, leaving 14 bases between the germline ends. The CDR3 is 13 amino acids. Germline CDR1 and CDR2: SGHDT and YYEEEE. The CDR3 nucleotides read TGTGCCAGCGAACCCGGACAAGGAGAGACCCAGTACTTC. Translation: CASEPGQGETQYF.

Only a few counts were recorded for this clonotype. The chain uses TRBV27 and TRBJ1-1; D call uncertain. CDR3 length equals 14 residues. Between the trimmed V and J ends, which lost 1 base and 4 bases, there was a span of 10 bases. Germline V gene sequence: CDR1 MNHEY, CDR2 SMNVEV (reference sequence). CDR3 in amino acids: CASSLFGRRTEAFF. CDR3 coding DNA: TGTGCCAGCAGTTTATTTGGGAGGCGCACTGAAGCTTTCTTT.

J is TRBJ2-2 and V is TRBV30; unclear D gene. The CDR3 spans 12 residues. The germline gives CDR1 GTSNPN, CDR2 SVGIG (reference sequence). With 4 bases removed from V and 3 bases from J, the gap between germline ends came to 6 bases. CDR3 sequence reads: CAWNRYTGELFF. In nucleotides, the CDR3 is TGTGCCTGGAACAGATACACCGGGGAGCTGTTTTTT. The entire variable domain, with the rest obtained from reference TRBV30 and TRBJ2-2, is as follows: SQTIHQWPATLVQPVGSPLSLECTVEGTSNPNLYWYRQAAGRGLQLLFYSVGIGQISSEVPQNLSASRPQDRQFILSSKKLLLSDSGFYLCAWNRYTGELFFGEGSRLTVL.